These 31 T cell receptor beta chains share one sample of origin, sequenced in a study of T cell responses to AZD1222 COVID-19 vaccine. The assay was immunoSEQ multiplex PCR, and TCRdb's table has in-frame clones only and misses some. Found here are roughly 120,000 clones, 85% to 95% of them singletons; the top ten hold around 1.5%. Sequencing used peripheral blood, obtained 28 days after the second AZD1222 dose. The receptors come from an adult who received the AZD1222 COVID-19 vaccine.

The genes are TRBV5-1 and TRBJ2-7, with a possible D match to TRBD2 (7 bases). Germline V gene data show CDR1 as SGHRS and CDR2 as YFSETQ. The ends were cut back, 2 bases at V and 7 bases at J, with 19 bases in the middle. This CDR3 has 15 amino acids. The chain's CDR3 is CASSFERRGAEEQYF. The CDR3 DNA reads as TGCGCCAGCAGCTTCGAACGACGGGGGGCGGAGGAGCAGTACTTC.

The chain carries TRBV15 and TRBJ1-1, with D tentatively TRBD1 (6 bases). CDR3 length equals 13 residues. Germline lookup yields CDR1 LNHNV and CDR2 YYDKDF (reference sequence). V was cut by 2 bases and J by 5 bases, with 9 bases left in between. DNA for the CDR3: TGTGCCACCAGCAGACCAGGGGAGACTGAAGCTTTCTTT. This codes for CATSRPGETEAFF.

This rearrangement joins TRBV7-9 to TRBJ1-2; 9 nucleotides line up with TRBD1. V gave up 5 bases and J gave up 7 bases; unmatched junction bases: 5. CDR1 and CDR2 from the germline V gene are SEHNR and FQNEAQ (reference sequence). This CDR3 contains 13 residues. CDR3 DNA sequence: TGTGCCAGCAGCACAGGGGGCGCGGGTGGCTACACCTTC. Its protein product is CASSTGGAGGYTF.

This rearrangement joins TRBV19 to TRBJ1-3; D ambiguous. Germline values: CDR1 LNHDA, CDR2 SQIVND (reference sequence). Between the trimmed V and J ends, which lost 8 bases and 0 bases, there was a span of 14 bases. The CDR3 is 15 amino acids. CDR3 region: CASRKEGISGNTIYF. The CDR3, as DNA: TGTGCCAGTCGAAAAGAGGGTATCTCTGGAAACACCATATATTTT.

The chain has TRBV3-1 (or the pseudogene TRBV3-2) and TRBJ2-1, with a possible D match to TRBD2 (6 bases). Germline values: CDR1 LGHDT, CDR2 YNNKEL (reference sequence). Between the trimmed V and J ends, which lost 5 bases and 1 base, there was a span of 15 bases. The CDR3 runs 16 residues. The CDR3 reads CASSIPGLQSYNEQFF. CDR3 nucleotides: TGTGCCAGCAGCATTCCGGGACTCCAATCCTACAATGAGCAGTTCTTC.

The chain couples TRBV6-6 to TRBJ1-6; 7 nucleotides align to TRBD1. CDR1 MNHNY and CDR2 SVGAGI come from the germline V gene (reference sequence). V was pared by 8 bases and J by 8 bases, with 12 bases of the junction left unmatched. CDR3 length: 15 residues. CDR3 nucleotides: TGTGCCAGCGGGGACCGGGACAGCAGGCATTCACCCCTCCACTTT. It is translated as CASGDRDSRHSPLHF.

The chain joins TRBV29-1 to TRBJ2-1; D call uncertain. This CDR3 spans 14 amino acids. Deletions cut 4 bases from V and 5 bases from J, with 15 bases between. Germline loops: CDR1 SQVTM, CDR2 ANQGSEA. CDR3 in DNA: TGCAGCGTTGTGGGCGCCAACCTCGACAATGAGCAGTTCTTC. Translation gives CSVVGANLDNEQFF.

This chain connects TRBV11-2 to TRBJ1-1; 7 bases are a match to TRBD1. The junction had 5 bases not matched to a gene; V was cut back by 6 bases and J by 7 bases. This CDR3 is built from 12 residues. Germline V CDR1 and CDR2: SGHAT, FQNNGV. CDR3 loop: CASSFGQVEAFF. DNA of the CDR3: TGTGCCAGCAGTTTCGGACAGGTTGAAGCTTTCTTT.

The genes are TRBV5-4 and TRBJ2-3; 7 nucleotides agree with TRBD2. CDR3 length: 13 residues. Germline CDR1 and CDR2: SGHNT and YYREEE (reference sequence). The V and J ends lost 10 bases and 1 base, in that order; junction bases with no gene match: 6. CDR3: CALTGGGTDTQYF. Here the CDR3 DNA reads TGTGCCTTAACGGGAGGAGGCACAGATACGCAGTATTTT. The full variable domain, in which reference TRBV5-4 and TRBJ2-3 provide the parts outside the CDR3, is ETGVTQSPTHLIKTRGQQVTLRCSSQSGHNTVSWYQQALGQGPQFIFQYYREEENGRGNFPPRFSGLQFPNYSSELNVNALELDDSALYLCALTGGGTDTQYFGPGTRLTVL.

V usage is TRBV7-2 and J usage is TRBJ1-5; possibly TRBD1 for D (5 bases). This CDR3 is built from 16 residues. The germline CDR1 and CDR2 sequences are SGHTA and FQGNSA. V shed 3 bases and J shed 3 bases, with 15 bases lying between them. The CDR3 loop reads CASSLGLDSYNQPQHF. The CDR3, as DNA: TGTGCCAGCAGCTTGGGGTTAGACAGCTACAATCAGCCCCAGCATTTT.

This chain joins TRBV7-2 and TRBJ2-5; D remains unclear. The CDR3 contains 13 residues. Germline values: CDR1 SGHTA, CDR2 FQGNSA. V was shortened by 7 bases and J by 2 bases, with 11 bases between the two germline ends. CDR3 sequence: CASTPGRQETQYF. DNA of the CDR3: TGTGCCAGCACCCCCGGGCGGCAAGAGACCCAGTACTTC.

Here the CDR3 DNA reads TGTGCCAGCAGCTCACAGGGGGTTAATGAAAAACTGTTTTTT. It translates to CASSSQGVNEKLFF. The rearrangement uses TRBV7-9 and TRBJ1-4, with 8 bases identical to TRBD1. The CDR3 length is 14 residues. With 4 bases clipped from V and 4 bases from J, the junction kept 2 bases outside the gene matches. Germline CDR1 is SEHNR and CDR2 is FQNEAQ (reference sequence).

This sequence joins TRBV13 and TRBJ1-1; D is undetermined. Trimming pared 5 bases from V and 0 bases from J, leaving 16 bases between. Looked up from germline, CDR1 is PRHDT and CDR2 is FYEKMQ (reference sequence). The CDR3 has 16 amino acids. The DNA for the CDR3 is TGTGCCAGCAGCCGGCTCGTCGACCCCATGAACACTGAAGCTTTCTTT. Amino acids: CASSRLVDPMNTEAFF. The full variable domain, its missing parts supplied by reference TRBV13 and TRBJ1-1, is AAGVIQSPRHLIKEKRETATLKCYPIPRHDTVYWYQQGPGQDPQFLISFYEKMQSDKGSIPDRFSAQQFSDYHSELNMSSLELGDSALYFCASSRLVDPMNTEAFFGQGTRLTVV.

The chain joins TRBV15 to TRBJ1-5; TRBD1 matches at 7 bases. In germline, CDR1 is LNHNV, CDR2 YYDKDF (reference sequence). This CDR3 spans 15 amino acids. Trimming cost V 5 bases and J 6 bases; bases outside gene matches: 10. The DNA for the CDR3 is TGTGCCACCAGCTTTGCGGACAGGCGAACTCAGCCCCAGCATTTT. Encoded protein: CATSFADRRTQPQHF. The full variable domain, its missing parts supplied by reference TRBV15 and TRBJ1-5, is DAMVIQNPRYQVTQFGKPVTLSCSQTLNHNVMYWYQQKSSQAPKLLFHYYDKDFNNEADTPDNFQSRRPNTSFCFLDIRSPGLGDTAMYLCATSFADRRTQPQHFGDGTRLSIL.

The V call is TRBV5-6, the J call TRBJ1-1; no clear D. V was shortened by 3 bases and J by 4 bases, with 10 bases between the two germline ends. The CDR3 spans 13 residues. Germline V gives CDR1 SGHDT, CDR2 YYEEEE. The CDR3 DNA sequence: TGTGCCAGCAGCTCAACGGTAGGCACTGAAGCTTTCTTT. It yields the protein CASSSTVGTEAFF.

The V gene is TRBV5-6, the J gene TRBJ1-2; D unresolved. The CDR3 spans 14 residues. CDR1 and CDR2 (germline): SGHDT, YYEEEE. V was shortened by 0 bases and J by 4 bases, with 10 bases between the two germline ends. For the CDR3, the DNA is TGTGCCAGCAGCTTGGCCTACGGTGCCTATGGCTACACCTTC. This gives the protein CASSLAYGAYGYTF.

This chain uses TRBV19 with TRBJ1-5; D perhaps matches TRBD1 (5 bases). This CDR3 spans 14 amino acids. Trimming removed 5 bases from V and 7 bases from J, with 15 bases in between. Germline V gives CDR1 LNHDA, CDR2 SQIVND (reference sequence). CDR3 region: CASSAQGARQPQHF. CDR3 DNA: TGTGCCAGTAGTGCCCAAGGGGCGCGGCAGCCCCAGCATTTT.

The chain links TRBV27 to TRBJ2-7; 8 nucleotides line up with TRBD2. The length of the CDR3 is 13 residues. CDR1 is MNHEY and CDR2 is SMNVEV in the germline V gene (reference sequence). Losses at the gene ends were 6 bases for V and 7 bases for J; bases not matched to a gene: 8. CDR3 amino acids: CASRRGSGGEQYF. The DNA of the CDR3 is TGTGCCAGCAGACGCGGGAGCGGGGGTGAGCAGTACTTC.

The chain has TRBV13 and TRBJ1-6; D ambiguous. V gave up 0 bases and J gave up 8 bases, with 17 bases separating them. The CDR3 spans 17 residues. Germline values: CDR1 PRHDT, CDR2 FYEKMQ (reference sequence). The CDR3 region has the DNA TGTGCCAGCAGCTTAGGCCTGGCACAAGTAACTCATTCACCCCTCCACTTT. Translation: CASSLGLAQVTHSPLHF.

This chain joins TRBV12-3 or TRBV12-4 and TRBJ1-1; D is perhaps TRBD1 (6 bases). Trimming shortened V by 5 bases and J by 11 bases, and 15 bases separated the two germline ends. CDR3 size: 12 residues. The CDR3 DNA reads as TGTGCCAGCAGTGAAAGAGGGGGGTCGGCTTTCTTT. This encodes CASSERGGSAFF.

V is TRBV7-2 and J is TRBJ1-2; D remains unclear. Germline V gives CDR1 SGHTA, CDR2 FQGNSA. The CDR3 runs 14 residues. V lost 4 bases to trimming and J lost 0 bases, with 9 bases between them. The DNA of the CDR3 is TGTGCCAGCAGCTCCGCCCCCACTAACTATGGCTACACCTTC. As protein: CASSSAPTNYGYTF.

This clone showed up just once. The chain uses TRBV28 and TRBJ2-5, with D tentatively TRBD2 (5 bases). V lost 4 bases to trimming and J lost 3 bases, with 12 bases between them. The length of the CDR3 is 14 residues. Per the germline V gene, CDR1 is MDHEN and CDR2 is SYDVKM. CDR3 nucleotide sequence: TGTGCCAGCAGTTCCCCAGCGGAAAAAGAGACCCAGTACTTC. Its protein is CASSSPAEKETQYF.

The chain recombines TRBV10-3 with TRBJ1-5, with 8 positions matching TRBD1. Per the germline V gene, CDR1 is ENHRY and CDR2 is SYGVKD. CDR3 length equals 12 residues. Trimming cost V 2 bases and J 13 bases; bases outside gene matches: 4. The CDR3 bases are TGTGCCATCAGTGAGCCGGACAGGGTACAGCATTTT. Translated, it gives CAISEPDRVQHF.

The rearrangement links TRBV27 to TRBJ2-7; possible D gene TRBD2, 6 bases. CDR1 is MNHEY, CDR2 SMNVEV, per germline (reference sequence). This CDR3 has 17 residues. With 2 bases removed from V and 6 bases from J, the gap between germline ends came to 23 bases. CDR3 bases: TGTGCCAGCAGTTTAGATCTGGGGAGGAGTAAGGGTGGCGAGCAGTACTTC. Its protein product is CASSLDLGRSKGGEQYF.

The chain uses TRBV25-1 and TRBJ2-1; 9 bases line up with TRBD2. CDR3 size: 16 residues. CDR1 is MGHDK and CDR2 is SYGVNS in the germline V gene. Trimming removed 4 bases from V and 4 bases from J; junction bases left unmatched: 8. CDR3 nucleotide sequence: TGTGCCAGCAGTGGGCACCGGGGACTAGCTTACAATGAGCAGTTCTTC. Protein: CASSGHRGLAYNEQFF.

The V and J genes are TRBV3-1 (or the pseudogene TRBV3-2) and TRBJ1-1, with D maybe TRBD1 (5 bases). Germline V CDR1 and CDR2: LGHDT, YNNKEL (reference sequence). The CDR3 is 14 residues long. Trimming cost V 4 bases and J 5 bases, with 14 bases left between them. The CDR3 coding sequence is TGTGCCAGCAGCCCGTGGGGGGTGGAAACTGAAGCTTTCTTT. Protein sequence: CASSPWGVETEAFF.

The V call is TRBV28, the J call TRBJ2-7; TRBD2 matches at 8 bases. With V trimmed by 6 bases and J by 0 bases, 10 bases remained unmatched. There are 16 residues in the CDR3. CDR1 and CDR2 from the germline V gene are MDHEN and SYDVKM. The CDR3 sequence is CASSLGLAEVSYEQYF. The CDR3 coding sequence is TGTGCCAGCAGCCTTGGACTAGCCGAGGTCTCCTACGAGCAGTACTTC.

The chain carries TRBV2 and TRBJ2-1, with 14 bases fitting TRBD2. The CDR3 has 16 amino acids. The V segment lost 6 bases and the J segment 9 bases; nucleotides outside the gene matches: 10. Germline values: CDR1 SNHLY, CDR2 FYNNEI. The DNA of the CDR3 is TGTGCCAGCAGCCCCGGGACTAGCGGGAGAGGAAGTGAGCAGTTCTTC. The encoded protein is CASSPGTSGRGSEQFF.

The chain is built from TRBV5-5 and TRBJ2-7; 8 bases map to TRBD2. J gave up 1 base and V 0 bases, and 3 bases lay outside the gene matches. Germline CDR1 is SGHKS and CDR2 is YYEKEE (reference sequence). The CDR3 consists of 15 residues. DNA for the CDR3: TGTGCCAGCAGCTTGGGACTAGCGCGATCCTACGAGCAGTACTTC. This translates into CASSLGLARSYEQYF.

The genes are TRBV19 and TRBJ2-6; tentative D call: TRBD1 (5 bases). Trimming left V 5 bases short and J 0 bases short, with 8 bases between. Germline loops: CDR1 LNHDA, CDR2 SQIVND (reference sequence). The CDR3 totals 15 residues. CDR3 sequence (DNA): TGTGCCAGTAGTTTCAGGGTCTCTGGGGCCAACGTCCTGACTTTC. It codes for CASSFRVSGANVLTF.

This chain uses TRBV25-1 with TRBJ1-2; D remains ambiguous. The CDR3 consists of 13 residues. V lost 1 base to trimming and J lost 3 bases, with 6 bases between them. Looked up from germline, CDR1 is MGHDK and CDR2 is SYGVNS. The CDR3 reads CASSELADYGYTF. The CDR3, as DNA: TGTGCCAGCAGTGAATTAGCAGACTATGGCTACACCTTC.